This T cell receptor (beta chain) derives from a study of T cells after yellow fever vaccination. Across the whole study: Researchers used SMART-Seq v4 Ultra Low Input to prepare fractions that had low cell numbers.

This clonotype occurred many times. What it binds is unknown. TCRdb processed the 5' RACE reads anew with MiXCR; each CDR3 protein has one entry. The table records approximately 250,000 distinct CDR3 sequences, roughly 6.2% of them present only once. This CDR3 region has 14 residues. Germline V gene sequence: CDR1 MNHEY, CDR2 SVGAGI. V lost 3 bases and J lost 2, with 11 bases in between. Study-level points and caveats: A large majority of primary-vaccination clones showed up again after the booster (approximately 95% CD4, almost 90% CD8). A faster peak, day 5 versus 15, was reached by the weaker secondary response.

The origin of this receptor is a man aged 30 to 45 who received the YFV17D yellow fever vaccine. The sequenced sample was CD4+ T cells sorted from PBMCs, obtained on the day of the yellow fever booster vaccination. This chain links TRBV6-5 with TRBJ2-7; TRBD1 is a possible D gene (5 bases). CDR3 nucleotides: TGTGCCAGCAGTTATAACAGGCCACCCTACGAGCAGTACTTC. Amino acids: CASSYNRPPYEQYF.